These 12 T cell receptor beta chains originate from one sample sequenced in a study of CD8+ T cells in alopecia areata. Described treatment: oral pan-JAK inhibitor, 5-10 mg twice daily. Sequencing templates came from extracted RNA that was reverse transcribed into cDNA. Only in-frame clones appear in the TCRdb table, and some are missing; sequencing was by immunoSEQ multiplex PCR. Here the sample spans more than 140,000 clones, about 86% being singletons. Sequencing used CD8+ T cells sorted from blood, obtained at week 4, from a patient treated with tofacitinib. Receptors originate from a human donor with alopecia areata.

The V and J genes are TRBV6-5 and TRBJ2-7; D is undetermined. The germline V and J ends were trimmed by 3 bases and 2 bases, with 14 bases remaining between them. The CDR3 extends over 15 amino acids. Germline V lookup: CDR1 MNHEY, CDR2 SVGAGI. The CDR3 spells CASSYKGRTPYEQYF. CDR3 sequence (DNA): TGTGCCAGCAGTTATAAAGGCAGGACCCCCTACGAGCAGTACTTC.

The chain combines TRBV19 with TRBJ1-1; D ambiguous. Trimming took 1 base from V and 0 from J, leaving 12 bases between them. Germline V gene lookup returns CDR1 LNHDA and CDR2 SQIVND (reference sequence). The CDR3 runs 16 residues. The CDR3 DNA sequence: TGTGCCAGTAGTATAGTAGGTGGGAGGATGAACACTGAAGCTTTCTTT. Residues: CASSIVGGRMNTEAFF.

This chain joins TRBV11-3 and TRBJ2-2; D remains unclear. V gave up 3 bases and J gave up 7 bases, with 9 bases separating them. This CDR3 contains 13 residues. The germline V gene has CDR1 SGHNT and CDR2 YENEEA. The chain's CDR3 is CASSLGPIGELFF. The CDR3 DNA reads TGTGCCAGCAGCTTGGGCCCAATCGGGGAGCTGTTTTTT.

This chain uses TRBV5-6 with TRBJ2-7; 7 nucleotides line up with TRBD1. The CDR3 spans 14 residues. Germline CDR1 and CDR2: SGHDT and YYEEEE. V lost 4 bases, J lost 3 bases, and 7 bases stayed unmatched. Here the CDR3 reads CASSPRDSYYEQYF. CDR3 nucleotide sequence: TGTGCCAGCAGCCCTAGGGACAGCTACTACGAGCAGTACTTC.

V is TRBV29-1 and J is TRBJ1-5; TRBD1 aligns across 11 bases. Unmatched junction bases numbered 8, after V lost 6 bases and J lost 7 bases. CDR3 length: 14 amino acids. Germline V gene data show CDR1 as SQVTM and CDR2 as ANQGSEA. The CDR3 nucleotides read TGCAGCGTGTGGACAGGGGGCGCGGAACAGCCCCAGCATTTT. This translates into CSVWTGGAEQPQHF.

This rearrangement joins TRBV27 to TRBJ2-1, with D perhaps matching TRBD2 (5 bases). The V end lost 5 bases, the J end lost 7 bases, and 9 bases lay between the germline ends. CDR3 length: 12 amino acids. CDR1 is MNHEY and CDR2 is SMNVEV in the germline V gene (reference sequence). CDR3 sequence reads: CASSPDYNEQFF. For the CDR3, the DNA is TGTGCCAGCAGTCCCGACTATAATGAGCAGTTCTTC.

The V gene is TRBV2, the J gene TRBJ1-4; unclear D gene. Germline values: CDR1 SNHLY, CDR2 FYNNEI. The V end lost 8 bases, the J end lost 4 bases, and 5 bases lay between the germline ends. CDR3 length: 11 amino acids. Here the CDR3 reads CASSINEKLFF. CDR3 sequence (DNA): TGTGCCAGCTCCATTAATGAAAAACTGTTTTTT.

This sequence joins TRBV19 and TRBJ2-2, with D perhaps TRBD2 (6 bases). CDR1 LNHDA and CDR2 SQIVND come from the germline V gene (reference sequence). CDR3 length: 16 amino acids. V lost 1 base, J lost 2 bases, and 11 bases lay in between. The chain's CDR3 is CASSIVEGVNTGELFF. The CDR3 DNA follows: TGTGCCAGTAGTATAGTGGAGGGAGTAAACACCGGGGAGCTGTTTTTT.

V is TRBV11-2 and J is TRBJ2-3; TRBD2 aligns across 7 bases. Germline V gives CDR1 SGHAT, CDR2 FQNNGV. This CDR3 is built from 17 residues. The junction had 13 bases not matched to a gene; V was cut back by 4 bases and J by 3 bases. The CDR3 sequence is CASSSLVGSGETDTQYF. Written as DNA, the CDR3 is TGTGCCAGCAGCTCCCTCGTGGGGAGCGGGGAAACAGATACGCAGTATTTT.

The chain combines TRBV4-1 with TRBJ2-3; 7 positions agree with TRBD2. CDR1 is MGHRA, CDR2 YSYEKL, per germline. The V gene end was trimmed by 4 bases and the J gene end by 3 bases; junction bases not matched to a gene: 7. The CDR3 is made up of 15 amino acids. The CDR3 loop reads CASSPRGSLTDTQYF. CDR3 in DNA: TGCGCCAGCAGCCCTCGCGGGAGCTTGACAGATACGCAGTATTTT.

This clone was seen just once. The gene calls are TRBV5-6 and TRBJ2-1, with TRBD1 matching over 7 bases. This CDR3 comprises 14 residues. Germline CDR1 SGHDT, CDR2 YYEEEE. The junction had 4 bases not matched to a gene; V was cut back by 3 bases and J by 4 bases. CDR3 bases: TGTGCCAGCAGCTGGGGGACAGAATACAATGAGCAGTTCTTC. Its translation: CASSWGTEYNEQFF.

The rearrangement joins TRBV7-9 to TRBJ2-2; D assignment may be TRBD1 or TRBD2 (5 bases each). The CDR3 sequence is 16 residues long. Germline V gives CDR1 SEHNR, CDR2 FQNEAQ (reference sequence). V lost 0 bases, J lost 4 bases, and 12 bases lay in between. Written as DNA, the CDR3 is TGTGCCAGCAGCTTAGCTGGGGGACGAGGCACCGGGGAGCTGTTTTTT. Amino acids: CASSLAGGRGTGELFF.